This T cell receptor (beta chain) was found in a study of T and B cells in COVID-19 patients. General study points: In COVID-19 patients, T cell receptor beta variable and joining gene use was reportedly strongly skewed.

From blood, about 220-500 ng of genomic DNA served as TRB template. Germline values: CDR1 DFQATT, CDR2 SNEGSKA (reference sequence). The CDR3 is 15 residues long. V lost 6 bases and J lost 2; bases outside the gene matches: 3. Points on this clonotype: Its antigen remains unknown.

BIOMED2 TRB-A/B primer pools were used in multiplex TRB PCR. TCRdb itself ran the multiplex PCR reads through MiXCR, one entry per CDR3 protein. The sample has roughly 15,000 distinct CDR3 sequences; 25% to 35% are singletons. The source of this sequence is a human donor who had recovered from COVID-19. Material: blood. The chain recombines TRBV20-1 with TRBJ2-5, with 16 bases matching TRBD2. CDR3 DNA: TGCAGTGCCGGGACTAGCGGGGGGGGACAAGAGACCCAGTACTTC. Its translation: CSAGTSGGGQETQYF.